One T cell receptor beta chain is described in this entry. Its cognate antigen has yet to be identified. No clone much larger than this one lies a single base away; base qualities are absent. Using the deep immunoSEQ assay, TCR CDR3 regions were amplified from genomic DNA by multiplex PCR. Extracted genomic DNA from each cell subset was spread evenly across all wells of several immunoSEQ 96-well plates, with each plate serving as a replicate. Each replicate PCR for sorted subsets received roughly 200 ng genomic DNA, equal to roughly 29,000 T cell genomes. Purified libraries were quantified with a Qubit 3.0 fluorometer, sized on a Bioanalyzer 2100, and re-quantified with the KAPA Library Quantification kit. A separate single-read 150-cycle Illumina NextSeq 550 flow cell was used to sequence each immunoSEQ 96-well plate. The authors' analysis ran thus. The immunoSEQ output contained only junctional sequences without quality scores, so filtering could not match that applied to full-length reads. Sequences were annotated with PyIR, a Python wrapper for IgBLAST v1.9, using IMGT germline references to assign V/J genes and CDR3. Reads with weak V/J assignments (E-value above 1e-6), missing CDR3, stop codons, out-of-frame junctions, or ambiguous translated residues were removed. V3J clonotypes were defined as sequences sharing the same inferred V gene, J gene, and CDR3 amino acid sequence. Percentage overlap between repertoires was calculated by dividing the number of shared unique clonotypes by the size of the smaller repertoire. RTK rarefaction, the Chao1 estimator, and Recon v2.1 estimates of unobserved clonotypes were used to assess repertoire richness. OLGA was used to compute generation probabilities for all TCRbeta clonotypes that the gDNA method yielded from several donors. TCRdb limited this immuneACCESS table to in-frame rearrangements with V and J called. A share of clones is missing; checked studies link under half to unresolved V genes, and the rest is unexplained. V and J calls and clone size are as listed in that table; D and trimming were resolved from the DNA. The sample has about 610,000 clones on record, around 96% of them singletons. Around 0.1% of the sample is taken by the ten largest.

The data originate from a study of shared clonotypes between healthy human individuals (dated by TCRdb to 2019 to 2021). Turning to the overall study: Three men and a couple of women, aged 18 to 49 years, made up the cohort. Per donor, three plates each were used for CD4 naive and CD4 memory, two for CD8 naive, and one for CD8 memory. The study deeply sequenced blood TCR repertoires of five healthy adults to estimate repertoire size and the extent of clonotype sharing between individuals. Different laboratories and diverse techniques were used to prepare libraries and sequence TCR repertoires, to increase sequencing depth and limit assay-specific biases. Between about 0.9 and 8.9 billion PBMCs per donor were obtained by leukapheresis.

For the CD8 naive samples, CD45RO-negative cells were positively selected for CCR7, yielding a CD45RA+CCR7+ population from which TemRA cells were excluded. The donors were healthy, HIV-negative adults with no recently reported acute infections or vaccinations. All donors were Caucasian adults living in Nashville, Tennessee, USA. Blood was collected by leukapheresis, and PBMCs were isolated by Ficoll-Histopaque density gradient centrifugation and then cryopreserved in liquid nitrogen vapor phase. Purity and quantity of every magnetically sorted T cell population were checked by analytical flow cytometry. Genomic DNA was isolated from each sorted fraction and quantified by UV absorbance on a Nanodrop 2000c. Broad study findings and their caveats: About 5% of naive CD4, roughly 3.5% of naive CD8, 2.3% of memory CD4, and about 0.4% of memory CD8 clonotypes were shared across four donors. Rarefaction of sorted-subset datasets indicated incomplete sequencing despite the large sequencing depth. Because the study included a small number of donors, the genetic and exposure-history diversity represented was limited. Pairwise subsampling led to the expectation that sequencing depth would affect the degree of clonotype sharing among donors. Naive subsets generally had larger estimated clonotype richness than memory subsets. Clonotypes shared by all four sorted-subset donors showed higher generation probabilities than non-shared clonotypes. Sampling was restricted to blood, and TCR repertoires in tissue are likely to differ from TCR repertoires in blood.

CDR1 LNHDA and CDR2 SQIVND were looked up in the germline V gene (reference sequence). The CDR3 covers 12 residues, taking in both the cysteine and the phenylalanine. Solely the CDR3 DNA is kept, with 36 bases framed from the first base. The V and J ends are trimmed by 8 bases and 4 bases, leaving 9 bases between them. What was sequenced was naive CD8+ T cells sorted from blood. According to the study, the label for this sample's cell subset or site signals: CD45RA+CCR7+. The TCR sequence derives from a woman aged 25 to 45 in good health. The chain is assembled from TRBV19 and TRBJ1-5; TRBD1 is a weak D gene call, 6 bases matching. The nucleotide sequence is TGTGCCAGTGAGGGGGGAAATCAGCCCCAGCATTTT. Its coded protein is CASEGGNQPQHF.